The following is a T cell receptor beta chain sequence with its context. Its antigen is currently unknown. Unique-molecular-identifier-tagged TCR beta cDNA libraries were used. Around 460,000 cDNA molecules came from around 0.96 to 9.9 million T cells. TCRdb used MiXCR to reprocess the PCR reads, holding one entry per CDR3 protein. The sample shows 750,000 to 950,000 distinct CDR3 sequences, around 53% of them seen only once. Germline lookup yields CDR1 DFQATT and CDR2 SNEGSKA (reference sequence). The CDR3 spans 12 residues. Trimming removed 3 bases at V and 4 bases at J, with 9 bases between. The sample belongs to a study of post-analysis software for immune sequencing data. Study information: The disease courses spanned relapsing-remitting, secondary progressive and progressive-relapsing forms of multiple sclerosis.

Findings of the study overall: Samples from a shared batch, those prepared together, strongly co-clustered by F measure. A significant reduction in normalized Chao1 diversity was observed in multiple sclerosis patients versus controls. Elevated frequency relative to controls characterized a handful of TRBV segments in patients, TRBV5-6, TRBV5-1 and TRBV20-1 among them.

The sample consisted of blood. The genes are TRBV20-1 and TRBJ1-1; D gene uncertain. This sequence originates from a girl under 18 with multiple sclerosis. The CDR3: CSASGRITEAFF. CDR3 bases: TGCAGTGCTAGTGGCAGGATCACTGAAGCTTTCTTT.